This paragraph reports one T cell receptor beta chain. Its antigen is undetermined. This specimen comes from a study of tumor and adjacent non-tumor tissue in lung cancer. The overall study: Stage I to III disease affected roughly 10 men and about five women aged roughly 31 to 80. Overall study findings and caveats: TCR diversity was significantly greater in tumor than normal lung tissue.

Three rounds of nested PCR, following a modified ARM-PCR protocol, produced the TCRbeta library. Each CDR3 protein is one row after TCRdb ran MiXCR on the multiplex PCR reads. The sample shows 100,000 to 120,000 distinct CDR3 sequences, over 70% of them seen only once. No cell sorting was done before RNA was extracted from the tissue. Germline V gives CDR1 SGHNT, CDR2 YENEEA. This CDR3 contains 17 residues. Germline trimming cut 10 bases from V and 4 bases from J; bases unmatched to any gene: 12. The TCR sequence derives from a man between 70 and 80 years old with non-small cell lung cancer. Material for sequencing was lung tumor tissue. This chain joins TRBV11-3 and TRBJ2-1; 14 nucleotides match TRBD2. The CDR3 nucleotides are TGTGCCATCAGTCTCCTAGGGACTAGCGGGGGATACAATGAGCAGTTCTTC. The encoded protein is CAISLLGTSGGYNEQFF. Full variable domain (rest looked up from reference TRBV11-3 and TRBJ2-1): EAGVVQSPRYKIIEKKQPVAFWCNPISGHNTLYWYLQNLGQGPELLIRYENEEAVDDSQLPKDRFSAERLKGVDSTLKIQPAELGDSAVYLCAISLLGTSGGYNEQFFGPGTRLTVL.